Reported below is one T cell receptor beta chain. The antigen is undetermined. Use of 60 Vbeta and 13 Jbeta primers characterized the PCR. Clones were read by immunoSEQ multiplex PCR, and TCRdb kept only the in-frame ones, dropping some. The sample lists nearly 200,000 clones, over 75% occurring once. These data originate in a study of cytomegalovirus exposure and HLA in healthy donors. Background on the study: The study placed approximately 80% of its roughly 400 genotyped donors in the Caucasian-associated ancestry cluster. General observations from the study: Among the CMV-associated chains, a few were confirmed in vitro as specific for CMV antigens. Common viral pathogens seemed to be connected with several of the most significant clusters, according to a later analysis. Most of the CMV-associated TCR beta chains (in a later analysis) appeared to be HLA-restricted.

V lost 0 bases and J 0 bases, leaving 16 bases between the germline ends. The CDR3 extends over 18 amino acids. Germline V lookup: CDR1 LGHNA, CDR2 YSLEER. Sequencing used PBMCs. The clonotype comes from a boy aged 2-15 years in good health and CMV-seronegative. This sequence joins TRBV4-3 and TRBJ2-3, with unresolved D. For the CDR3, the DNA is TGCGCCAGCAGCCAAGATCGGATCACGGCAGGTAGCACAGATACGCAGTATTTT. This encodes CASSQDRITAGSTDTQYF.